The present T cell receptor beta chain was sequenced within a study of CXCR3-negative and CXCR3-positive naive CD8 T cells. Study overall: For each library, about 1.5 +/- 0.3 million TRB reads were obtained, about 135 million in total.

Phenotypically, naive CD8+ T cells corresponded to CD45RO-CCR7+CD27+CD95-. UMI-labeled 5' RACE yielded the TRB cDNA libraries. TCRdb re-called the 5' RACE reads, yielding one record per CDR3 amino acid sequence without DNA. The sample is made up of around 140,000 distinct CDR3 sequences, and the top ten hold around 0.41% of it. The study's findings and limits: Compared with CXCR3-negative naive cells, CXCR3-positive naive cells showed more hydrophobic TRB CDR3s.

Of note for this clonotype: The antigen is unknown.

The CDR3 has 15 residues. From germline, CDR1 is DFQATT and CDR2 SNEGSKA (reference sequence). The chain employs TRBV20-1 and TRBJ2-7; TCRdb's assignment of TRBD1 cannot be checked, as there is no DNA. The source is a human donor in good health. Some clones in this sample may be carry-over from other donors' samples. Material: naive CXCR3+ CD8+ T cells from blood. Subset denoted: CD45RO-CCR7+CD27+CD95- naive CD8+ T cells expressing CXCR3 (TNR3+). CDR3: CSARDLRGSDYEQYF.